The entry below describes one T cell receptor (beta chain). As for time point: after trial treatment. Treatment specified: LDRT plus nivolumab, ipilimumab, low-dose cyclophosphamide and aspirin (RACIN trial). This CDR3 contains 14 residues. Trimming left V 3 bases short and J 7 bases short, with 12 bases between. These data are taken from a study of low-dose radiotherapy and immunotherapy resistance in tumors. Study-wide background: The study gave Cohort 2 1 Gy per fraction every two weeks, totaling 13 Gy over 26 weeks. Daily oral aspirin at 300 mg began on cycle 1 day 1 and lasted four cycles.

Primers used for first-strand cDNA, a TRAV- and TRBV-specific set, covered both alpha and beta chains. Amplification of TCRs used a constant-region primer and V-primer adapter for around 18 PCR cycles. Isolated mRNA underwent amplification by in vitro transcription. TCRdb reprocessed the reads with MiXCR, giving one entry per CDR3 protein. This sample has 35,000 to 50,000 distinct CDR3 sequences, with under 25% found just once. Sequences were derived from PBMCs, sampled after low-dose radiotherapy plus immunotherapy. This sequence originates from a female donor with ovarian cancer. V is TRBV12-3 or TRBV12-4 and J is TRBJ2-2; D call uncertain. The CDR3 DNA sequence: TGTGCCAGCAGTTTTCCTAGGATGGGCGGGGAGCTGTTTTTT. It encodes CASSFPRMGGELFF.